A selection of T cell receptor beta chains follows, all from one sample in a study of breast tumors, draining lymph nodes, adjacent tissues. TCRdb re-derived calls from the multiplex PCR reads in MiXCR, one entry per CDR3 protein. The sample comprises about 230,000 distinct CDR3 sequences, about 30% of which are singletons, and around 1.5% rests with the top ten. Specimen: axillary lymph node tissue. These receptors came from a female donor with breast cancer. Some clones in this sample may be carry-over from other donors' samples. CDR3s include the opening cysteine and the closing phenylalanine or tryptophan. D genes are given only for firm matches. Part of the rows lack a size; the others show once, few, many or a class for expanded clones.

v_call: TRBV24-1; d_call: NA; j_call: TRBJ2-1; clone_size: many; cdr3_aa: CATSDGHEQFF; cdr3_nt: TGTGCCACCAGTGACGGCCATGAGCAGTTCTTC
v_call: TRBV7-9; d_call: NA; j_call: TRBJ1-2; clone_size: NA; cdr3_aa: CASSSGFGYTF; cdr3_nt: TGTGCCAGCTCCTCAGGGTTTGGCTACACCTTC
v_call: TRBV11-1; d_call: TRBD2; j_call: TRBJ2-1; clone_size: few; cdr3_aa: CASSLRGASGSDNEQFF; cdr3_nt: TGTGCCAGCAGCTTACGAGGTGCTAGCGGGAGTGACAATGAGCAGTTCTTC
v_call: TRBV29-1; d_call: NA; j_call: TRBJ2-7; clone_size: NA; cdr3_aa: CSEEAGTFYEQYF; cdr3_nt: TGCAGCGAGGAGGCCGGGACTTTCTACGAGCAGTACTTC
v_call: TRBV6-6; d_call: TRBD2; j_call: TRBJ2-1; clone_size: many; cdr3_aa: CASSPGLAGGNEQFF; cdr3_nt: TGTGCCAGCAGTCCGGGACTAGCGGGTGGCAATGAGCAGTTCTTC
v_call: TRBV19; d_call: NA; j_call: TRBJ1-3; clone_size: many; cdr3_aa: CASNPTGHPGRGNTIYF; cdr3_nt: TGTGCCAGTAACCCAACTGGACACCCTGGGCGGGGAAACACCATATATTTT
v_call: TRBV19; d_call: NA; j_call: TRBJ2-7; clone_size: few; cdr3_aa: CASSISGGGYEQYF; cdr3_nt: TGTGCCAGTAGTATATCCGGGGGAGGCTACGAGCAGTACTTC
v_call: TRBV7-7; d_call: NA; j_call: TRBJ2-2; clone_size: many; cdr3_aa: CTSSAALAGELFF; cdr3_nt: TGTACTAGCAGCGCAGCTTTGGCCGGGGAGCTGTTTTTT
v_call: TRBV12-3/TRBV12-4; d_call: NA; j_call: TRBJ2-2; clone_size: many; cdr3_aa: CASSFPVIRTGELFF; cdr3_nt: TGTGCCAGCAGTTTCCCCGTGATACGCACCGGGGAGCTGTTTTTT
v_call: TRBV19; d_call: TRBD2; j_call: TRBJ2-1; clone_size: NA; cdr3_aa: CASSRAGASGSLYEQFF; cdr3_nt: TGTGCCAGTAGTAGGGCAGGGGCTAGCGGGAGTCTCTACGAGCAGTTCTTC
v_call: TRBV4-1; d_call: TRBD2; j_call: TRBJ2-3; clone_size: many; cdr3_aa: CASSHGLAEFTDTQYF; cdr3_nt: TGCGCCAGCAGCCACGGACTAGCGGAGTTCACAGATACGCAGTATTTT
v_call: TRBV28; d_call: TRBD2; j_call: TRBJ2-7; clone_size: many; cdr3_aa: CASSALAATTYEQYF; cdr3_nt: TGTGCCAGCAGCGCCCTAGCGGCCACCACCTACGAGCAGTACTTC
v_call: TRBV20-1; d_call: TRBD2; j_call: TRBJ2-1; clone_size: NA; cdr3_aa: CSARDLVAGALNEQFF; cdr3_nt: TGCAGTGCTAGAGATCTGGTAGCGGGAGCGTTAAATGAGCAGTTCTTC
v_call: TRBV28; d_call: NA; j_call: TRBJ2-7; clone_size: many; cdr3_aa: CATRTSHEQYF; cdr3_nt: TGTGCCACTAGAACTAGTCACGAGCAGTACTTC
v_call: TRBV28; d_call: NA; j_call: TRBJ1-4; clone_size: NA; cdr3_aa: CASSFLREKLFF; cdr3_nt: TGTGCCAGCAGTTTCCTCCGGGAAAAACTGTTTTTT
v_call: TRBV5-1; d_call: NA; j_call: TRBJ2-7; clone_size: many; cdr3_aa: CASSPRDAYEQYF; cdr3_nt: TGCGCCAGCAGCCCAAGGGACGCCTACGAGCAGTACTTC
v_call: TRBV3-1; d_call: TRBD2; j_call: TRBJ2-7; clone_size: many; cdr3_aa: CASSQHPPGTSGRTEQYF; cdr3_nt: TGTGCCAGCAGCCAGCACCCTCCCGGAACTAGCGGGAGAACCGAGCAGTACTTC
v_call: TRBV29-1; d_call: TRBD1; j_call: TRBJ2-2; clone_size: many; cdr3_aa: CSARTGGTTGELFF; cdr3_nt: TGCAGCGCTAGAACAGGGGGGACCACCGGGGAGCTGTTTTTT
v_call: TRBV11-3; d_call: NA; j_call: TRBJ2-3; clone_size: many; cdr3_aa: CASSPFTSTDTQYF; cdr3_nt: TGTGCCAGCAGCCCCTTTACTAGCACAGATACGCAGTATTTT
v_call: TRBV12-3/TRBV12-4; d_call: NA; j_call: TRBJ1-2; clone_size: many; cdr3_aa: CASAWRRRDGYTF; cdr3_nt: TGTGCCAGCGCTTGGCGGAGACGAGATGGCTACACCTTC
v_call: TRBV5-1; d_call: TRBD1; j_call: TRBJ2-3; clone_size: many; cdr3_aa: CASSIGGQGATDTQYF; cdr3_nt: TGCGCCAGCAGTATCGGCGGACAGGGGGCCACAGATACGCAGTATTTT
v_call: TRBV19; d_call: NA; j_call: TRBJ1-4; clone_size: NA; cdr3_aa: CASSMGQGYRYEKLFF; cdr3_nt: TGTGCCAGTAGTATGGGCCAGGGCTATAGGTATGAAAAACTGTTTTTT
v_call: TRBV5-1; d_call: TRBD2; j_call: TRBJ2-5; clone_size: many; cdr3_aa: CASSLGGRETQYF; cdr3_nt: TGTGCCAGCAGCTTGGGCGGGAGGGAGACCCAGTACTTC
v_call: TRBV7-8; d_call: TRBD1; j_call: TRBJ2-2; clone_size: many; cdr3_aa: CASSQQGFTGELFF; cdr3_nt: TGTGCCAGCAGCCAACAGGGGTTCACCGGGGAGCTGTTTTTT
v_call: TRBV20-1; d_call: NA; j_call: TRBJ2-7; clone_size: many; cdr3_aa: CSAIDWGYEQYF; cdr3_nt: TGCAGTGCTATCGACTGGGGCTACGAGCAGTACTTC
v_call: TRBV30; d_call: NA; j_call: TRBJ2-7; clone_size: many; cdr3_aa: CAWSVQVEQYF; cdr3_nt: TGTGCCTGGAGTGTACAAGTTGAGCAGTACTTC